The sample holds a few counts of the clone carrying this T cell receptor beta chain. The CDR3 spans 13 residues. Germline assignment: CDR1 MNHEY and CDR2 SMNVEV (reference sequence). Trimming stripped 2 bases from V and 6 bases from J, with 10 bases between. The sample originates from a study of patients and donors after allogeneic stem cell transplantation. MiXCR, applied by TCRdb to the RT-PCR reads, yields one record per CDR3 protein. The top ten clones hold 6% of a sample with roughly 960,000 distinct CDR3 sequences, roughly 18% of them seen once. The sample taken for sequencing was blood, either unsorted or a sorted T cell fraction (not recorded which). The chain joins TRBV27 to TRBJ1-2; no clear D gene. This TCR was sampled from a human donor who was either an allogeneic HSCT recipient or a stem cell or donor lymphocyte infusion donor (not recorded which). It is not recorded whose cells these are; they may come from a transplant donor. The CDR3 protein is CASSLRGSNGYTF. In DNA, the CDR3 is TGTGCCAGCAGTTTACGTGGGTCTAATGGCTACACCTTC.